These 24 T cell receptor beta chains share one sample of origin, sequenced in a study of T-cell reconstitution after alpha-beta-depleted transplantation in children. Unique molecular identifiers featured in how the TCRbeta library was prepared. TCRdb redid the calling of the PCR reads with MiXCR, one entry per CDR3 protein. Of 75,000 to 80,000 distinct CDR3 sequences listed, over 15% were seen once; the top ten hold around half. Material: PBMCs, mostly from graft donor cells, obtained 360 days after TCRalphabeta/CD19-depleted stem cell transplant. The receptors derive from a male patient between 2 and 15 years old who had a stem cell transplant for acute lymphoblastic leukemia, so the T cells may come from the graft donor.

This chain joins TRBV6-1 and TRBJ2-1; D unclear. Trimming removed 6 bases at V and 1 base at J, with 16 bases between. The CDR3 totals 16 residues. Germline values: CDR1 MNHNS, CDR2 SASEGT. CDR3 nucleotides: TGTGCCAGCAGCCTTTCATCCCCCAGGTCCTACAATGAGCAGTTCTTC. Its protein is CASSLSSPRSYNEQFF.

V is TRBV6-5 and J is TRBJ1-6; 7 nucleotides match TRBD1. Germline V CDR1 and CDR2: MNHEY, SVGAGI. The V segment lost 5 bases and the J segment 2 bases; nucleotides outside the gene matches: 9. The CDR3 consists of 17 residues. DNA of the CDR3: TGTGCCAGCAGTAATCGACAGGGTGGCGCCTATAATTCACCCCTCCACTTT. This sequence encodes CASSNRQGGAYNSPLHF.

Note on this clonotype: One end of the junction varies from germline; a read error may be responsible. The chain uses TRBV28 and TRBJ2-5, with TRBD2 identical over 13 bases. From germline, CDR1 is MDHEN and CDR2 SYDVKM. The CDR3 is 18 amino acids. The CDR3 is CTSSGLAGALLFRETQYF. In nucleotides, the CDR3 is TGTACCAGCAGTGGACTAGCGGGAGCCCTCTTATTCCGAGAGACCCAGTACTTC.

This rearrangement joins TRBV24-1 to TRBJ2-1, with D perhaps TRBD1 (5 bases). The CDR3 extends over 13 amino acids. Trimming left V 4 bases short and J 8 bases short, with 11 bases between. Germline V gene lookup returns CDR1 KGHDR and CDR2 SFDVKD. CDR3 nucleotides: TGTGCCACCAGTGACTTCAGGGTCCATGAGCAGTTCTTC. This encodes CATSDFRVHEQFF.

This clonotype appeared a few times. The gene calls are TRBV12-3 or TRBV12-4 and TRBJ2-1; D gene ambiguous. CDR3 length: 13 residues. The ends were cut back, 3 bases at V and 2 bases at J, with 5 bases in the middle. This chain's CDR3 is CASSLTTYNEQFF. CDR3 DNA: TGTGCCAGCAGTTTGACGACCTACAATGAGCAGTTCTTC.

The chain joins TRBV29-1 to TRBJ2-1; TRBD2 agrees at 9 bases. The CDR3 extends over 12 amino acids. The junction had 4 bases not matched to a gene; V was cut back by 7 bases and J by 6 bases. Germline CDR1 SQVTM, CDR2 ANQGSEA. The CDR3 region is CSGLAGFNEQFF. Here the CDR3 DNA reads TGCAGCGGGCTAGCGGGATTCAATGAGCAGTTCTTC.

The J gene is TRBJ1-5, the V gene TRBV12-3 or TRBV12-4, with TRBD1 as a possible D gene (5 bases). The CDR3 sequence is 15 residues long. V dropped 2 bases and J dropped 2 bases, with 10 bases sitting between them. This chain's CDR3 is CASSLKGFGNQPQHF. The CDR3, as DNA: TGTGCCAGCAGTTTAAAGGGGTTTGGCAATCAGCCCCAGCATTTT.

The chain links TRBV25-1 to TRBJ2-5, with a possible D match to TRBD1 (6 bases). CDR1 and CDR2 from the germline V gene are MGHDK and SYGVNS. V was clipped by 1 base and J by 1 base, with 13 bases between them. The CDR3 has 16 amino acids. The CDR3 here is CASSELGQPLQETQYF. The CDR3 region has the DNA TGTGCCAGCAGTGAATTAGGACAGCCTCTCCAAGAGACCCAGTACTTC.

This clonotype was found a few times. The V gene is TRBV12-3 or TRBV12-4, the J gene TRBJ1-4; D ambiguous. V was cut by 5 bases and J by 5 bases, with 15 bases left in between. The CDR3 totals 15 residues. CDR3 DNA: TGTGCCAGCAGTCCCAGACTGCTGCTGAATGAAAAACTGTTTTTT. Translating it yields CASSPRLLLNEKLFF.

The chain is built from TRBV2 and TRBJ1-4, with TRBD1 matching 7 bases. CDR1 and CDR2 from the germline V gene are SNHLY and FYNNEI. V gave up 3 bases and J gave up 1 base; unmatched junction bases: 2. This CDR3 region has 15 residues. CDR3 nucleotides: TGTGCCAGCAGTGATCGGGACAGAACTAATGAAAAACTGTTTTTT. Protein: CASSDRDRTNEKLFF.

V gene TRBV10-2 combines with J gene TRBJ2-1; 7 bases are shared with TRBD1. The CDR3 consists of 16 residues. Germline assignment: CDR1 WSHSY and CDR2 SAAADI. The trim removed 6 bases at V and 4 bases at J, leaving 12 bases unmatched. The CDR3 DNA follows: TGCGCCAGCAGGTATAGACAGGGCCTAGCTTACAATGAGCAGTTCTTC. Protein product: CASRYRQGLAYNEQFF.

The chain joins TRBV20-1 to TRBJ2-7; unclear D gene. V was pared by 0 bases and J by 2 bases, with 8 bases between. This CDR3 is 13 amino acids long. The germline V gene has CDR1 DFQATT and CDR2 SNEGSKA (reference sequence). CDR3 protein: CSARDPGPYEQYF. The CDR3 region has the DNA TGCAGTGCTAGAGACCCGGGCCCCTACGAGCAGTACTTC.

This clonotype has ten or more counts. The chain is built from TRBV4-2 and TRBJ2-7; D is ambiguous. Germline-derived CDR1 and CDR2 are LGHNA and YNFKEQ. This CDR3 has 14 residues. The germline V and J ends were trimmed by 1 base and 1 base, with 8 bases remaining between them. CDR3 sequence reads: CASSQALSSYEQYF. The CDR3 DNA is TGTGCCAGCAGCCAAGCGCTCAGTTCCTACGAGCAGTACTTC.

The chain links TRBV7-9 to TRBJ2-3; 7 bases are shared with TRBD2. The germline gives CDR1 SEHNR, CDR2 FQNEAQ (reference sequence). Germline trimming cut 3 bases from V and 0 bases from J; bases unmatched to any gene: 3. The CDR3 consists of 15 residues. The CDR3 nucleotides are TGTGCCAGCAGCTTTGGAGCGGGGAGCACAGATACGCAGTATTTT. This gives the protein CASSFGAGSTDTQYF. The full variable domain, completed using reference TRBV7-9 and TRBJ2-3, is DTGVSQNPRHKITKRGQNVTFRCDPISEHNRLYWYRQTLGQGPEFLTYFQNEAQLEKSRLLSDRFSAERPKGSFSTLEIQRTEQGDSAMYLCASSFGAGSTDTQYFGPGTRLTVL.

This rearrangement joins TRBV10-3 to TRBJ1-1; no clear D. Between the trimmed V and J ends, which lost 4 bases and 0 bases, there was a span of 15 bases. The CDR3 length is 16 residues. Germline-derived CDR1 and CDR2 are ENHRY and SYGVKD. The DNA for the CDR3 is TGTGCCATCAGTGGGAGGGCGTCCTCCATGAACACTGAAGCTTTCTTT. Translated: CAISGRASSMNTEAFF.

This sequence joins TRBV5-1 and TRBJ2-4; D is perhaps TRBD1 (6 bases). Trimming cost V 1 base and J 3 bases, with 14 bases left between them. Germline CDR1 reads SGHRS; CDR2 reads YFSETQ. The CDR3 has 16 amino acids. The CDR3 sequence is CASSLNVGQLKNIQYF. CDR3 in DNA: TGCGCCAGCAGCTTGAACGTTGGACAGCTCAAAAACATTCAGTACTTC.

The chain recombines TRBV3-1 with TRBJ2-2, with TRBD2 matching 11 bases. Germline V gives CDR1 LGHDT, CDR2 YNNKEL (reference sequence). The CDR3 extends over 14 amino acids. V lost 6 bases to trimming and J lost 7 bases; unmatched junction nucleotides: 4. The CDR3 region is CASRLAGVVGELFF. For the CDR3, the DNA is TGTGCCAGCAGACTAGCGGGAGTGGTCGGGGAGCTGTTTTTT.

V is TRBV4-1 and J is TRBJ2-5; D is ambiguous. Germline V gene lookup returns CDR1 MGHRA and CDR2 YSYEKL. The CDR3 is 15 amino acids. V gave up 3 bases and J gave up 4 bases, with 15 bases separating them. The CDR3 here is CASSQTLRIAETQYF. The CDR3 DNA reads TGCGCCAGCAGCCAGACCCTCCGGATCGCAGAGACCCAGTACTTC.

V gene TRBV6-5 combines with J gene TRBJ2-2; no reliable D call. V was cut by 0 bases and J by 7 bases, with 12 bases left in between. Germline CDR1 is MNHEY and CDR2 is SVGAGI. The CDR3 contains 15 residues. The CDR3, as DNA: TGTGCCAGCAGTTACTCAATCAAAGTAGGCGGGGAGCTGTTTTTT. Translated, it gives CASSYSIKVGGELFF.

The V call is TRBV20-1, the J call TRBJ2-1; D gene unclear. Trimming pared 0 bases from V and 5 bases from J, leaving 14 bases between. The CDR3 length is 15 residues. Germline values: CDR1 DFQATT, CDR2 SNEGSKA (reference sequence). In DNA form, the CDR3 reads TGCAGTGCTAGAGATTGGCGGCCTGGTAACAATGAGCAGTTCTTC. Residues: CSARDWRPGNNEQFF.

This clonotype has at least ten counts. The V call is TRBV12-3 or TRBV12-4, the J call TRBJ2-1; 10 bases align to TRBD2. The CDR3 contains 18 residues. V shed 3 bases, J shed 1 base, and the junction held 9 bases outside the gene matches. The CDR3 nucleotides are TGTGCCAGCAGTTTCGCCTTAGCGGGAGGATGGTCCTACAATGAGCAGTTCTTC. Its translation is CASSFALAGGWSYNEQFF.

This clonotype occurred many times. The genes are TRBV10-2 and TRBJ2-2; D gene ambiguous. The germline V and J ends were trimmed by 0 bases and 0 bases, with 8 bases remaining between them. The CDR3 is made up of 16 amino acids. Germline V gene lookup returns CDR1 WSHSY and CDR2 SAAADI. CDR3 nucleotide sequence: TGCGCCAGCAGTGAGTCGAAGGGCCCGAACACCGGGGAGCTGTTTTTT. The encoded protein is CASSESKGPNTGELFF.

The chain carries TRBV20-1 and TRBJ2-1, with D uncertain. The V end was cut by 0 bases, the J end by 0 bases, with 12 bases between. Germline V gene sequence: CDR1 DFQATT, CDR2 SNEGSKA (reference sequence). This CDR3 comprises 16 residues. The CDR3 spells CSARDLKTSSYNEQFF. The CDR3 DNA follows: TGCAGTGCTAGAGATCTGAAAACGAGCTCCTACAATGAGCAGTTCTTC.

V and J are TRBV6-2 or TRBV6-3 and TRBJ2-3, with 7 nucleotides matching TRBD2. The germline V gene has CDR1 MNHEY and CDR2 SVGEGT. Trimming removed 8 bases from V and 1 base from J; junction bases left unmatched: 3. The CDR3 runs 13 residues. CDR3 sequence: CASRGVGTDTQYF. CDR3 bases: TGTGCCAGCCGGGGGGTTGGCACAGATACGCAGTATTTT.